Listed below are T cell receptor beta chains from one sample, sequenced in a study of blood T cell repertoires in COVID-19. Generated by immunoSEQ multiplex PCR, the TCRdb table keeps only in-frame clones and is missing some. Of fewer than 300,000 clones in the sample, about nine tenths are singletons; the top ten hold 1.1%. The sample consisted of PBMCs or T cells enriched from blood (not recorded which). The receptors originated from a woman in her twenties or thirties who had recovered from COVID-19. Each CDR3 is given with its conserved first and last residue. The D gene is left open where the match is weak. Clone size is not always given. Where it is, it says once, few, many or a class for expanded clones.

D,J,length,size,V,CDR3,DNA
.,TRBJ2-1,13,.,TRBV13,CASSKQGHNEQFF,TGTGCCAGCAGCAAACAGGGACACAATGAGCAGTTCTTC
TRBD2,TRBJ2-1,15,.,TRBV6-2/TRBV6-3,CASSSLAGYRGEQFF,TGTGCCAGCAGTTCCCTAGCGGGATACAGAGGTGAGCAGTTCTTC
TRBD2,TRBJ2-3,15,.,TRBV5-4,CASRSGTSNTDTQYF,TGTGCCAGCAGGTCCGGGACTAGCAACACAGATACGCAGTATTTT
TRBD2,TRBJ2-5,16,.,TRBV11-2,CASSALLAGVGETQYF,TGTGCCAGCAGCGCGTTGCTAGCGGGAGTCGGCGAGACCCAGTACTTC
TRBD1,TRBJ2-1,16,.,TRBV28,CASRPNPGQGFTEQFF,TGTGCCAGCAGGCCGAACCCGGGACAGGGATTTACTGAGCAGTTCTTC
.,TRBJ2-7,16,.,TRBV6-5,CASSYSKFPETYEQYF,TGTGCCAGCAGTTACTCGAAATTCCCAGAAACCTACGAGCAGTACTTC
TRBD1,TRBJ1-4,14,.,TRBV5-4,CASSEQGAREKLFF,TGTGCCAGCAGCGAACAGGGGGCCAGAGAAAAACTGTTTTTT
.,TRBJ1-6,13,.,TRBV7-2,CASSLVRNSPLHF,TGTGCCAGCAGCTTAGTCCGGAATTCACCCCTCCACTTT
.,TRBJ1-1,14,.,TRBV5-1,CASSPLGPSPEAFF,TGCGCCAGCAGCCCGCTGGGCCCCTCCCCTGAAGCTTTCTTT
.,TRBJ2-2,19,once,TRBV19,CASSISYRAGISRTGELFF,TGTGCCAGTAGTATTTCCTATCGGGCGGGAATAAGTCGTACCGGGGAGCTGTTTTTT
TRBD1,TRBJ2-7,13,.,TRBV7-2,CASSLDRGGEQYF,TGTGCCAGCAGCCTGGACAGGGGCGGCGAGCAGTACTTC
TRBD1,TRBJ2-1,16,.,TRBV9,CASSSSGQSSYNEQFF,TGTGCCAGCAGCTCGTCGGGACAGAGCTCCTACAATGAGCAGTTCTTC
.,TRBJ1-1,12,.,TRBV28,CASSRAVAEAFF,TGTGCCAGCAGTCGTGCGGTTGCTGAAGCTTTCTTT
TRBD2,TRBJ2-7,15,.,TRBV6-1,CASSDGGGGSYEQYF,TGTGCCAGCAGTGATGGCGGGGGTGGCTCCTACGAGCAGTACTTC
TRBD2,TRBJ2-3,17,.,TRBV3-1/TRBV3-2,CASSPVSGGGGGDTQYF,TGTGCCAGCAGCCCCGTCTCGGGGGGAGGCGGTGGAGATACGCAGTATTTT
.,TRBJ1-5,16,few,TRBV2,CAIKKVGILGNQPQHF,TGTGCCATCAAGAAGGTCGGGATTTTGGGCAATCAGCCCCAGCATTTT
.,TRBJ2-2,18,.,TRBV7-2,CASSSQRGGGRWTGELFF,TGTGCCAGCAGCTCCCAACGAGGGGGCGGGAGGTGGACCGGGGAGCTGTTTTTT
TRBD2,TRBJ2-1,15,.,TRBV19,CASSIASGTYNEQFF,TGTGCCAGTAGTATTGCTAGCGGGACCTACAATGAGCAGTTCTTC
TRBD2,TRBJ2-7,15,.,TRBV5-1,CASSWTRDQGYEQYF,TGCGCCAGCAGCTGGACTAGAGACCAAGGCTACGAGCAGTACTTC
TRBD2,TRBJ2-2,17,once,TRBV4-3,CASSQGLSGRGTGELFF,TGCGCCAGCAGCCAGGGCCTAAGCGGGAGGGGCACCGGGGAGCTGTTTTTT
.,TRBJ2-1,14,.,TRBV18,CASSPPTRLNEQFF,TGTGCCAGCTCACCACCGACGAGACTCAATGAGCAGTTCTTC
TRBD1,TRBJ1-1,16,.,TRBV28,CAILRSTGAVNTEAFF,TGTGCCATCCTACGATCGACAGGGGCCGTGAACACTGAAGCTTTCTTT
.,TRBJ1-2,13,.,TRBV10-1,CASSETGSYGYTF,TGCGCCAGCAGTGAGACAGGGTCCTATGGCTACACCTTC
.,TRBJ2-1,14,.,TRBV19,CASMGAGIYDEQFF,TGTGCCAGTATGGGGGCAGGAATTTACGATGAGCAGTTCTTC
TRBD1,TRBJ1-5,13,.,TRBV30,CAWSGQGNQPQHF,TGTGCCTGGAGCGGACAGGGCAATCAGCCCCAGCATTTT
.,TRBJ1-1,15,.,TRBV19,CASSIGGPVNTEAFF,TGTGCCAGTAGTATCGGCGGCCCGGTGAACACTGAAGCTTTCTTT
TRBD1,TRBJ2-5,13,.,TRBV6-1,CASSDGQGETQYF,TGTGCCAGCAGTGACGGACAGGGAGAGACCCAGTACTTC
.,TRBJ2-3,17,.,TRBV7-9,CASSSSLDSSSTDTQYF,TGTGCCAGCAGCTCCAGCCTGGACAGTTCTAGCACAGATACGCAGTATTTT
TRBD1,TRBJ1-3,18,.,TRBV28,CASKGQGVVAFPGNTIYF,TGTGCCAGCAAGGGACAGGGGGTAGTCGCTTTTCCTGGAAACACCATATATTTT
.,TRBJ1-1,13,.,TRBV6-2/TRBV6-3,CASSFTRNTEAFF,TGTGCCAGCAGTTTTACCAGGAACACTGAAGCTTTCTTT
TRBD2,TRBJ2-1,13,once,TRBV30,CAWTQGLAGSQFF,TGTGCCTGGACCCAAGGACTAGCGGGCTCCCAGTTCTTC
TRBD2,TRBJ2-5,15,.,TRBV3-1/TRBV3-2,CASSQDFGTSGDQYF,TGTGCCAGCAGCCAAGATTTCGGCACTAGCGGAGACCAGTACTTC
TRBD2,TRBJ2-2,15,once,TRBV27,CASSFRAGVTGELFF,TGTGCCAGCAGTTTTCGGGCGGGAGTAACCGGGGAGCTGTTTTTT